The 16 T cell receptor beta chains in this list originate from one sample, sequenced in a study of blood T cell repertoires in COVID-19. This table comes from immunoSEQ multiplex PCR, and its TCRdb copy is limited to in-frame clones, with some not included. The sample records 31,000 or so clones, 80% to 90% being singletons. Sequenced input: peripheral blood. The receptors shown here come from a man older than 75 with acute or convalescent COVID-19.

This rearrangement joins TRBV5-6 to TRBJ1-5, with 7 bases that match TRBD1. V trimming: 4 bases; J trimming: 7 bases; junction bases outside the gene matches: 8. Germline V gives CDR1 SGHDT, CDR2 YYEEEE. This CDR3 contains 14 residues. Written as DNA, the CDR3 is TGTGCCAGCAGCAACGGACAGGATTTCCAGCCCCAGCATTTT. Its translation is CASSNGQDFQPQHF.

This chain uses TRBV5-1 with TRBJ2-1; 7 bases agree with TRBD2. CDR3 length: 15 residues. J was trimmed by 2 bases and V by 4 bases; bases with no gene match: 6. CDR1 is SGHRS and CDR2 is YFSETQ in the germline V gene. The CDR3 sequence: CASSPREVAYNEQFF. The DNA of the CDR3 is TGCGCCAGCAGCCCCCGGGAGGTGGCCTACAATGAGCAGTTCTTC.

The chain links TRBV10-3 to TRBJ2-7; tentatively, D is TRBD1 (5 bases). CDR1 and CDR2 from the germline V gene are ENHRY and SYGVKD. V lost 2 bases and J lost 4, with 9 bases in between. CDR3 length: 13 residues. CDR3 nucleotide sequence: TGTGCCATCAGTGAGCCAGGGCGGTACGAGCAGTACTTC. Translated: CAISEPGRYEQYF.

This clone appeared a single time. The chain has TRBV3-1 (or the pseudogene TRBV3-2) and TRBJ2-1, with D perhaps TRBD2 (5 bases). The germline V and J ends were trimmed by 1 base and 5 bases, with 12 bases remaining between them. Germline CDR1 is LGHDT and CDR2 is YNNKEL (reference sequence). This CDR3 is 15 amino acids long. CDR3 DNA: TGTGCCAGCAGCCAAGGGCGAAGCGGTAACAATGAGCAGTTCTTC. It yields the protein CASSQGRSGNNEQFF.

The chain links TRBV3-1 (or the pseudogene TRBV3-2) to TRBJ2-3; 7 bases match TRBD2. The CDR3 sequence is 14 residues long. J was trimmed by 8 bases and V by 0 bases; bases with no gene match: 5. The germline V gene encodes CDR1 LGHDT and CDR2 YNNKEL (reference sequence). The CDR3 spells CASSQDIGRVTQYF. The CDR3 coding sequence is TGTGCCAGCAGCCAAGATATAGGGAGGGTTACGCAGTATTTT.

This chain connects TRBV27 to TRBJ2-5, with no clear D. Germline CDR1 is MNHEY and CDR2 is SMNVEV (reference sequence). Between the trimmed V and J ends, which lost 5 bases and 0 bases, there was a span of 13 bases. CDR3 length equals 15 residues. Written as DNA, the CDR3 is TGTGCCAGCAGTCCGAGCTATCAAAACCAAGAGACCCAGTACTTC. Translation: CASSPSYQNQETQYF.

The gene calls are TRBV5-4 and TRBJ2-3; the match to TRBD1 covers 7 bases. J was trimmed by 4 bases and V by 5 bases; bases with no gene match: 7. The CDR3 has 14 residues. Germline assignment: CDR1 SGHNT and CDR2 YYREEE (reference sequence). CDR3 loop: CASRTGLSADTQYF. For the CDR3, the DNA is TGTGCCAGCAGGACAGGGTTGTCGGCAGATACGCAGTATTTT.

A single count supports this clone. The chain has TRBV7-9 and TRBJ2-3, with 12 bases matching TRBD1. V lost 5 bases to trimming and J lost 3 bases; unmatched junction nucleotides: 9. The CDR3 is 17 amino acids. Germline values: CDR1 SEHNR, CDR2 FQNEAQ (reference sequence). CDR3 sequence (DNA): TGTGCCAGCAGCCGGGGGACAGGGGGCGGAATAACAGATACGCAGTATTTT. Amino acids: CASSRGTGGGITDTQYF.

The V call is TRBV5-1, the J call TRBJ1-6; D is unresolved. Germline CDR1 SGHRS, CDR2 YFSETQ. The V end lost 2 bases, the J end lost 10 bases, and 16 bases lay between the germline ends. There are 15 residues in the CDR3. The DNA for the CDR3 is TGCGCCAGCAGCTTCACGTCGGGAGTTGGCTCACCCCTCCACTTT. Translated, it gives CASSFTSGVGSPLHF.

The V and J genes are TRBV2 and TRBJ1-2; D gene ambiguous. Between the trimmed V and J ends, which lost 7 bases and 6 bases, there was a span of 12 bases. The CDR3 covers 12 residues. Germline lookup yields CDR1 SNHLY and CDR2 FYNNEI. In DNA form, the CDR3 reads TGTGCCAGCACCCAAGAGTTACATGGCTACACCTTC. Translated: CASTQELHGYTF.

This clone was seen only a few times. The V call is TRBV18, the J call TRBJ1-2; TRBD1 is a possible D gene (5 bases). Germline CDR1 and CDR2: KGHSH and LQKENI. Trimming took 3 bases from V and 3 from J, leaving 17 bases between them. There are 16 residues in the CDR3. CDR3 loop: CASSPEAGRSHYGYTF. Written as DNA, the CDR3 is TGTGCCAGCTCACCGGAAGCAGGGAGGTCGCACTATGGCTACACCTTC.

This clone appeared once. This chain links TRBV30 with TRBJ2-5; perhaps TRBD2 as D (5 bases). The V gene lost 8 bases and the J gene lost 2 bases, with 12 bases spanning the gap. This CDR3 has 12 amino acids. Germline values: CDR1 GTSNPN, CDR2 SVGIG (reference sequence). The DNA of the CDR3 is TGTGCCCACCAGGACTTACAAGAGACCCAGTACTTC. Residues: CAHQDLQETQYF. Complete variable domain (other parts from reference TRBV30 and TRBJ2-5): SQTIHQWPATLVQPVGSPLSLECTVEGTSNPNLYWYRQAAGRGLQLLFYSVGIGQISSEVPQNLSASRPQDRQFILSSKKLLLSDSGFYLCAHQDLQETQYFGPGTRLLVL.

This rearrangement joins TRBV28 to TRBJ2-2; weak D call: TRBD1 (5 bases). V lost 7 bases, J lost 0 bases, and 15 bases lay in between. Germline-derived CDR1 and CDR2 are MDHEN and SYDVKM. The CDR3 spans 16 residues. The CDR3 sequence: CASTDARVANTGELFF. In DNA, the CDR3 is TGTGCCAGCACCGATGCCAGGGTGGCGAACACCGGGGAGCTGTTTTTT.

The rearrangement uses TRBV30 and TRBJ2-7; D may be TRBD1 (5 bases). Between the trimmed V and J ends, which lost 4 bases and 2 bases, there was a span of 9 bases. Germline V gene sequence: CDR1 GTSNPN, CDR2 SVGIG (reference sequence). The CDR3 runs 12 residues. The DNA for the CDR3 is TGTGCCTGGACAAGGGGTCCCTACGAGCAGTACTTC. This translates into CAWTRGPYEQYF.

This clone has just one count. This specimen includes other DNA sequences encoding the same CDR3. The chain links TRBV19 to TRBJ1-5; D is perhaps TRBD1 (5 bases). Germline V gene sequence: CDR1 LNHDA, CDR2 SQIVND (reference sequence). This CDR3 contains 15 residues. The V and J ends lost 1 base and 0 bases respectively, with 7 bases between them. The CDR3 DNA is TGTGCCAGTAGTATAGGGACACATAGCAATCAGCCCCAGCATTTT. Translation gives CASSIGTHSNQPQHF.

The J gene is TRBJ2-3, the V gene TRBV7-6; 8 bases are shared with TRBD1. The CDR3 runs to 16 residues. Germline trimming cut 5 bases from V and 2 bases from J; bases unmatched to any gene: 9. In germline, CDR1 is SGHVS, CDR2 FNYEAQ. CDR3 in amino acids: CASSPTGTGPTDTQYF. CDR3 in DNA: TGTGCCAGCAGCCCCACCGGGACAGGACCCACAGATACGCAGTATTTT.